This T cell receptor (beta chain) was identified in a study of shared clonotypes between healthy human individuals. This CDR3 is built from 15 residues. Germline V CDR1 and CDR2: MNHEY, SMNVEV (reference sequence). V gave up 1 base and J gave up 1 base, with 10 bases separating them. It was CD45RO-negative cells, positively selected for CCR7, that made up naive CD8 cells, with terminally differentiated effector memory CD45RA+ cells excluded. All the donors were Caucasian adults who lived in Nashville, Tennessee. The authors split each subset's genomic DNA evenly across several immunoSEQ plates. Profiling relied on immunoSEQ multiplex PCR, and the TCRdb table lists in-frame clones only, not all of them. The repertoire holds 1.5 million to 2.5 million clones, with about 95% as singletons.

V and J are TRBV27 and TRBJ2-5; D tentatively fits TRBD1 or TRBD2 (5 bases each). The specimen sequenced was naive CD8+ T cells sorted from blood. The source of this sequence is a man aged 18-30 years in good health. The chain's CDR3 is CASSLLGEPQETQYF. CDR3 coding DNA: TGTGCCAGCAGTTTATTGGGGGAACCCCAAGAGACCCAGTACTTC.